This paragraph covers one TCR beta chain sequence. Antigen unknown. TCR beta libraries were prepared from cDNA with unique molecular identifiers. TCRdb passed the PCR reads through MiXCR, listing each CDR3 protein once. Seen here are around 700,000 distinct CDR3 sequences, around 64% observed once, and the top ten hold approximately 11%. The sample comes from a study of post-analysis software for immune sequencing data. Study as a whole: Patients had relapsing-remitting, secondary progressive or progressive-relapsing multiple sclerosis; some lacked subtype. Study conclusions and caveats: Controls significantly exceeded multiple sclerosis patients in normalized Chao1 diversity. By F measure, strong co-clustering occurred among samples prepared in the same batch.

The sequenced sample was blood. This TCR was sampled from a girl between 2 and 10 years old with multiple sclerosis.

The CDR3 reads CSARRDRDNQPQHF. CDR3 sequence (DNA): TGCAGTGCCCGGAGGGACAGGGACAATCAGCCCCAGCATTTT. The rearrangement links TRBV20-1 to TRBJ1-5; 9 bases map to TRBD1. The CDR3 is 14 residues long. J lost 3 bases, V lost 6 bases, and 6 bases had no gene match. Germline loops: CDR1 DFQATT, CDR2 SNEGSKA (reference sequence).